This passage covers 17 T cell receptor beta chains from one sample sequenced in a study. Clones were sequenced by immunoSEQ multiplex PCR, and TCRdb holds only the in-frame ones, with some missing. The sample includes under 55,000 clones, over 90% of them seen just once. The sequenced sample was PBMCs. These receptors all stem from a man in his forties or fifties with rheumatoid arthritis.

This clone was seen a few times. The chain employs TRBV7-2 and TRBJ2-7, with TRBD2 matching 10 bases. The V gene end was trimmed by 1 base and the J gene end by 4 bases; junction bases not matched to a gene: 4. The CDR3 runs 15 residues. The germline CDR1 and CDR2 sequences are SGHTA and FQGNSA. The CDR3 DNA is TGTGCCAGCAGCTTAGGACTAGCGGGCTTATACGAGCAGTACTTC. Translating it yields CASSLGLAGLYEQYF.

The gene calls are TRBV30 and TRBJ1-1; D is perhaps TRBD1 (5 bases). V lost 2 bases and J lost 4, with 14 bases in between. The germline V gene has CDR1 GTSNPN and CDR2 SVGIG (reference sequence). The CDR3 covers 14 residues. The CDR3 spells CAWSPGMGTTEAFF. DNA of the CDR3: TGTGCCTGGAGTCCTGGGATGGGGACCACTGAAGCTTTCTTT.

The DNA for the CDR3 is TGTGCCAGCAGCTCTTGGGCAAGAAAAGGGGAAAAACTGTTTTTT. Its protein product is CASSSWARKGEKLFF. The V call is TRBV11-2, the J call TRBJ1-4; D is uncertain. V lost 4 bases, J lost 8 bases, and 17 bases lay in between. The germline gives CDR1 SGHAT, CDR2 FQNNGV. The CDR3 contains 15 residues.

This clone was detected only once. V gene TRBV11-3 combines with J gene TRBJ2-7; 8 nucleotides match TRBD1. The CDR3 loop spans 15 amino acids. Losses at the gene ends were 4 bases for V and 5 bases for J; bases not matched to a gene: 10. CDR1 and CDR2 from the germline V gene are SGHNT and YENEEA. The CDR3 region is CASSYTRGTGNEQYF. For the CDR3, the DNA is TGTGCCAGCAGCTACACCCGGGGGACAGGTAACGAGCAGTACTTC. Looking up the rest from reference TRBV11-3 and TRBJ2-7 gives the full variable domain: EAGVVQSPRYKIIEKKQPVAFWCNPISGHNTLYWYLQNLGQGPELLIRYENEEAVDDSQLPKDRFSAERLKGVDSTLKIQPAELGDSAVYLCASSYTRGTGNEQYFGPGTRLTVT.

The V call is TRBV10-3, the J call TRBJ2-1; the match to TRBD2 covers 11 bases. V was clipped by 4 bases and J by 6 bases; unmatched bases: 5. Germline CDR1 reads ENHRY; CDR2 reads SYGVKD. CDR3 length equals 15 residues. The CDR3 DNA reads TGTGCCATCAGTGCCGTTGGACTAGCGGGCAATGAGCAGTTCTTC. Its protein product is CAISAVGLAGNEQFF.

This clone was counted only a few times. V is TRBV15 and J is TRBJ1-5; 9 positions match TRBD1. This CDR3 is 16 amino acids long. Germline CDR1 and CDR2: LNHNV and YYDKDF (reference sequence). Germline trimming cut 4 bases from V and 3 bases from J; bases unmatched to any gene: 7. CDR3 protein: CATSKRRDRDNQPQHF. CDR3 sequence (DNA): TGTGCCACCAGCAAGAGAAGGGACAGGGACAATCAGCCCCAGCATTTT.

The chain combines TRBV11-2 with TRBJ1-3; TRBD1 matches 7 bases. The germline V gene has CDR1 SGHAT and CDR2 FQNNGV. Trimming cost V 5 bases and J 4 bases; bases outside gene matches: 8. The CDR3 runs 15 residues. CDR3 region: CASSVPRTGGNTIYF. As DNA, the CDR3 is TGTGCCAGCAGCGTACCTCGGACAGGCGGAAACACCATATATTTT.

The chain carries TRBV9 and TRBJ1-1; possibly TRBD1 for D (5 bases). The V end was cut by 0 bases, the J end by 5 bases, with 14 bases between. This CDR3 region has 15 residues. Per the germline V gene, CDR1 is SGDLS and CDR2 is YYNGEE. CDR3 region: CASSVGGPGGTEAFF. The CDR3 nucleotides are TGTGCCAGCAGCGTAGGCGGACCGGGGGGGACTGAAGCTTTCTTT.

This clone has just one count. This sequence joins TRBV13 and TRBJ2-5; D may be TRBD2 (5 bases). Germline V CDR1 and CDR2: PRHDT, FYEKMQ (reference sequence). This CDR3 spans 13 amino acids. The V end was cut by 5 bases, the J end by 1 base, with 8 bases between. CDR3 loop: CASSPGVQETQYF. In DNA form, the CDR3 reads TGTGCCAGCAGCCCCGGGGTCCAAGAGACCCAGTACTTC.

The V and J genes are TRBV27 and TRBJ2-6, with a tentative D call TRBD2 (6 bases). CDR1 and CDR2 from the germline V gene are MNHEY and SMNVEV (reference sequence). Deletions cut 3 bases from V and 1 base from J, with 13 bases between. This CDR3 contains 17 residues. The CDR3 bases are TGTGCCAGCAGTTTTATGAGGGGAGGTTCTGGGGCCAACGTCCTGACTTTC. Translation gives CASSFMRGGSGANVLTF. The full variable domain, in which reference TRBV27 and TRBJ2-6 provide the parts outside the CDR3, is EAQVTQNPRYLITVTGKKLTVTCSQNMNHEYMSWYRQDPGLGLRQIYYSMNVEVTDKGDVPEGYKVSRKEKRNFPLILESPSPNQTSLYFCASSFMRGGSGANVLTFGAGSRLTVL.

This clone has only one observation. V usage is TRBV9 and J usage is TRBJ1-3, with unresolved D. The germline V gene encodes CDR1 SGDLS and CDR2 YYNGEE. The CDR3 covers 14 residues. Trimming left V 3 bases short and J 0 bases short, with 7 bases between. The CDR3 spells CASSESHSGNTIYF. CDR3 sequence (DNA): TGTGCCAGCAGCGAAAGCCACTCTGGAAACACCATATATTTT.

The V and J genes are TRBV14 and TRBJ2-2; D possibly corresponds to TRBD2 (5 bases). The CDR3 is 14 residues long. Trimming cost V 0 bases and J 6 bases, with 8 bases left between them. Per the germline V gene, CDR1 is SGHDN and CDR2 is FVKESK. CDR3 residues: CASSQDLRAGELFF. DNA for the CDR3: TGTGCCAGCAGCCAAGATTTGAGGGCCGGGGAGCTGTTTTTT.

This chain connects TRBV19 to TRBJ2-2; TRBD1 agrees at 9 bases. The V gene's germline CDR1 is LNHDA and CDR2 SQIVND (reference sequence). J lost 6 bases, V lost 9 bases, and 5 bases had no gene match. This CDR3 has 13 residues. The CDR3 spells CASRDRVAGELFF. The CDR3 coding sequence is TGTGCCAGCCGGGACAGGGTTGCCGGGGAGCTGTTTTTT.

This clone was seen once. V usage is TRBV28 and J usage is TRBJ2-1; 7 bases fit TRBD2. After removal of 8 bases from V and 7 bases from J, the junction contained 14 bases not matched to a gene. The length of the CDR3 is 15 residues. Germline CDR1 and CDR2: MDHEN and SYDVKM. As DNA, the CDR3 is TGTGCCAGCGAGGGTGCGGGAGTAGGGCGGAATGAGCAGTTCTTC. Translated, it gives CASEGAGVGRNEQFF.

V is TRBV19 and J is TRBJ1-5, with D unclear. Germline CDR1 LNHDA, CDR2 SQIVND (reference sequence). Trimming cost V 0 bases and J 0 bases, with 6 bases left between them. The CDR3 length is 15 residues. Written as DNA, the CDR3 is TGTGCCAGTAGTATAGATCAGGATAGCAATCAGCCCCAGCATTTT. Protein product: CASSIDQDSNQPQHF. Full variable domain (missing parts from reference TRBV19 and TRBJ1-5): DGGITQSPKYLFRKEGQNVTLSCEQNLNHDAMYWYRQDPGQGLRLIYYSQIVNDFQKGDIAEGYSVSREKKESFPLTVTSAQKNPTAFYLCASSIDQDSNQPQHFGDGTRLSIL.

The rearrangement links TRBV9 to TRBJ1-2; D perhaps matches TRBD1 (5 bases). V was shortened by 0 bases and J by 4 bases, with 10 bases between the two germline ends. Per the germline V gene, CDR1 is SGDLS and CDR2 is YYNGEE. The CDR3 length is 14 residues. The CDR3 sequence is CASSVGGAGYGYTF. Here the CDR3 DNA reads TGTGCCAGCAGCGTAGGGGGCGCGGGCTATGGCTACACCTTC.

V usage is TRBV19 and J usage is TRBJ2-3, with 9 bases aligning to TRBD1. Per germline, CDR1 LNHDA and CDR2 SQIVND (reference sequence). The ends lost 5 bases at V and 2 bases at J; junction bases unmatched: 5. The CDR3 is 15 amino acids. The chain's CDR3 is CASSPDRGATDTQYF. CDR3 sequence (DNA): TGTGCCAGTAGTCCAGACAGGGGGGCCACAGATACGCAGTATTTT. Supplemented by reference TRBV19 and TRBJ2-3, the full variable domain reads DGGITQSPKYLFRKEGQNVTLSCEQNLNHDAMYWYRQDPGQGLRLIYYSQIVNDFQKGDIAEGYSVSREKKESFPLTVTSAQKNPTAFYLCASSPDRGATDTQYFGPGTRLTVL.